This T cell receptor beta chain was profiled in a study of prognosis after radiotherapy for stage I lung cancer. Overall study findings and caveats: Among expanded TCR clones, tumor specificity was not determined. It was reported that patients with metastases and those without them differed in TRBV and TRBJ gene usage.

V lost 5 bases, J lost 4 bases, and 5 bases stayed unmatched. This CDR3 spans 14 amino acids. Germline-derived CDR1 and CDR2 are DFQATT and SNEGSKA (reference sequence). Multiplex PCR in two rounds served to amplify TCR beta CDR3 from genomic DNA. With primers specific to each TRBV and TRBJ gene, the first-round PCR was performed. TCRdb re-analysed the multiplex PCR reads in MiXCR, keeping a single row per CDR3 protein. The sample yields 15,000 to 20,000 distinct CDR3 sequences, approximately 50% seen once. This clonotype came up many times. Its antigen remains unknown. The sequencing here drew on PBMCs, taken before or after stereotactic body radiation therapy (not recorded which). The receptor's source is a donor aged 50 or older with non-small cell lung cancer. This chain links TRBV20-1 with TRBJ2-5, with 12 bases that match TRBD2. CDR3 region: CSAGRLAGVETQYF. The CDR3 region has the DNA TGCAGTGCTGGCCGACTAGCGGGAGTAGAGACCCAGTACTTC.